The 11 T cell receptor beta chains reported below all come from one sample, sequenced in a study of blood T cell repertoires in COVID-19. TCRdb keeps only in-frame clones here, not all; method: immunoSEQ multiplex PCR. The table has approximately 49,000 clones, roughly 84% seen once; the top ten hold about 1.4%. Material for sequencing was peripheral blood. Receptors were obtained from a man aged 50 or older with acute or convalescent COVID-19.

The rearrangement links TRBV4-3 to TRBJ2-1, with a tentative D call TRBD1 (5 bases). The CDR3 sequence is 15 residues long. Trimming cost V 2 bases and J 0 bases, with 8 bases left between them. Germline CDR1 is LGHNA and CDR2 is YSLEER. The CDR3 DNA sequence: TGCGCCAGCAGCCAAAAAGGGGACTCCTACAATGAGCAGTTCTTC. It translates to CASSQKGDSYNEQFF.

This clone has just one count. The chain employs TRBV7-9 and TRBJ1-6, with D unresolved. This CDR3 has 14 residues. Germline V gives CDR1 SEHNR, CDR2 FQNEAQ (reference sequence). The germline V and J ends were trimmed by 6 bases and 13 bases, with 19 bases remaining between them. This CDR3 reads CASSTTGLRNPLHF. The CDR3 DNA reads TGTGCCAGCAGTACTACCGGGTTACGGAATCCCCTCCACTTT.

V is TRBV7-9 and J is TRBJ2-4, with TRBD2 matching 9 bases. J lost 3 bases, V lost 6 bases, and 6 bases had no gene match. The germline CDR1 and CDR2 sequences are SEHNR and FQNEAQ (reference sequence). CDR3 length equals 15 residues. The CDR3 DNA sequence: TGTGCCAGCAGTCGGACTAGCGAGTACAAAAACATTCAGTACTTC. Its protein product is CASSRTSEYKNIQYF.

The chain couples TRBV5-1 to TRBJ2-2, with D uncertain. V lost 2 bases, J lost 3 bases, and 14 bases lay in between. The V gene's germline CDR1 is SGHRS and CDR2 YFSETQ. The CDR3 covers 16 residues. Here the CDR3 reads CASSLFQVPDTGELFF. Written as DNA, the CDR3 is TGCGCCAGCAGCTTATTCCAGGTCCCGGACACCGGGGAGCTGTTTTTT. Full variable domain (outside the CDR3, taken from reference TRBV5-1 and TRBJ2-2): KAGVTQTPRYLIKTRGQQVTLSCSPISGHRSVSWYQQTPGQGLQFLFEYFSETQRNKGNFPGRFSGRQFSNSRSEMNVSTLELGDSALYLCASSLFQVPDTGELFFGEGSRLTVL.

There are a few counts of this clone. V is TRBV19 and J is TRBJ2-1, with 8 nucleotides matching TRBD2. Germline assignment: CDR1 LNHDA and CDR2 SQIVND (reference sequence). The CDR3 length is 19 residues. V dropped 5 bases and J dropped 0; count of bases not matched to a gene: 15. CDR3 in amino acids: CASSLSAGAQIYSYNEQFF. The DNA for the CDR3 is TGTGCCAGTAGTCTCTCAGCGGGGGCTCAAATCTACTCCTACAATGAGCAGTTCTTC.

This clone was detected a few times. V and J are TRBV6-2 or TRBV6-3 and TRBJ1-6; no definite D call. V was trimmed by 5 bases and J by 7 bases, leaving 9 bases between them. Germline V gene lookup returns CDR1 MNHEY and CDR2 SVGEGT. The CDR3 sequence is 13 residues long. The CDR3 nucleotides read TGTGCCAGCAGTCTCGGGGTCAATTCACCCCTCCACTTT. Protein sequence: CASSLGVNSPLHF.

The rearrangement links TRBV5-1 to TRBJ2-5; D perhaps matches TRBD2 (6 bases). CDR3 length: 14 residues. V lost 3 bases to trimming and J lost 2 bases, with 11 bases between them. CDR1 and CDR2 (germline): SGHRS, YFSETQ. The CDR3 DNA sequence: TGCGCCAGCAGCTCGGCTGGGGGGCAAGAGACCCAGTACTTC. Translating it yields CASSSAGGQETQYF. The variable domain in full, with the rest retrieved from reference TRBV5-1 and TRBJ2-5, is KAGVTQTPRYLIKTRGQQVTLSCSPISGHRSVSWYQQTPGQGLQFLFEYFSETQRNKGNFPGRFSGRQFSNSRSEMNVSTLELGDSALYLCASSSAGGQETQYFGPGTRLLVL.

The chain carries TRBV19 and TRBJ1-6, with D perhaps matching TRBD1 (6 bases). V lost 5 bases to trimming and J lost 6 bases, with 14 bases between them. Germline V gives CDR1 LNHDA, CDR2 SQIVND (reference sequence). CDR3 size: 15 residues. This chain's CDR3 is CASSWMGASNSPLHF. As DNA, the CDR3 is TGTGCCAGTAGTTGGATGGGGGCGTCTAATTCACCCCTCCACTTT.

The CDR3: CASRATGLNGEAFF. CDR3 coding DNA: TGTGCCAGCAGAGCGACAGGGTTAAATGGTGAAGCTTTCTTT. V is TRBV25-1 and J is TRBJ1-1, with 7 bases identical to TRBD1. Germline CDR1 MGHDK, CDR2 SYGVNS. The CDR3 is made up of 14 amino acids. Trimming at V came to 6 bases and at J to 7 bases, leaving 11 bases not matched to a gene. Based on the CDR3 plus reference TRBV25-1 and TRBJ1-1, the full variable domain is EADIYQTPRYLVIGTGKKITLECSQTMGHDKMYWYQQDPGMELHLIHYSYGVNSTEKGDLSSESTVSRIRTEHFPLTLESARPSHTSQYLCASRATGLNGEAFFGQGTRLTVV.

The V call is TRBV12-3 or TRBV12-4, the J call TRBJ1-1; D is uncertain. Between the trimmed V and J ends, which lost 5 bases and 0 bases, there was a span of 7 bases. The CDR3 spans 13 residues. CDR3 protein: CASSPELNTEAFF. The CDR3 nucleotides are TGTGCCAGCAGTCCCGAGTTGAACACTGAAGCTTTCTTT.

V usage is TRBV11-2 and J usage is TRBJ2-1; TRBD2 aligns across 7 bases. The CDR3 consists of 15 residues. J lost 0 bases, V lost 7 bases, and 6 bases had no gene match. CDR1 and CDR2 (germline): SGHAT, FQNNGV. CDR3 amino acids: CASTMGGSSYNEQFF. CDR3 coding DNA: TGTGCCAGCACCATGGGAGGGAGCTCCTACAATGAGCAGTTCTTC.